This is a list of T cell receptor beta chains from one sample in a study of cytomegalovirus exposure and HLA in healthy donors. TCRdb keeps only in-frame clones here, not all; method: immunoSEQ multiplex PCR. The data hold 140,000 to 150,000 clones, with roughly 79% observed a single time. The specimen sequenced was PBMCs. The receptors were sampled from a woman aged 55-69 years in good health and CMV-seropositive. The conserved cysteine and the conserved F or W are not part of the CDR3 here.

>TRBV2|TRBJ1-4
ASTQTNEKLF
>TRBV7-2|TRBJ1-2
ASNRQGGNYGYT
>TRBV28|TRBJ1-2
ATRDRDIYGYT
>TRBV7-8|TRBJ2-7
ASSLAGGPSYEQY
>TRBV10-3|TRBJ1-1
ASGTGNTEAF
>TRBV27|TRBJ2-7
ASSSRTDYEQY
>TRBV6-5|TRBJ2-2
ASRASLNTGELF
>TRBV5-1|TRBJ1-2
ASRLIWGRDYGYT
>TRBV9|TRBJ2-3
ASSVRWDGGDTQY
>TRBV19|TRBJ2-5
ASTGEEETQY
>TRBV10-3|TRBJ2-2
AITPGVHTGELF
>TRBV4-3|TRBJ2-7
ASSQSPGGGYEQY
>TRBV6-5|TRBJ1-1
ASTRQRGGGAF
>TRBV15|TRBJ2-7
ATSRVGRGAGTYEQY
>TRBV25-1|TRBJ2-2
ASSGLAGTGELF
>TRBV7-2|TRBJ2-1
ASSLELARNEQF
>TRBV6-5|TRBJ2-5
ASSYSNRVEETQY
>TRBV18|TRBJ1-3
ASSLVSSSSGNTIY
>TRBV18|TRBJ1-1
ASSPLSGTANTEAF
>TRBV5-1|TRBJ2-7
ASSLAGTEWYEQY
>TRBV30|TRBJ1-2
AWSVLGPPNYGYT
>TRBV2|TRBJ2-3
ASTYAPGQGPTDTQY
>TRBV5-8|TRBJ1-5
ASSLTGRGNQPQH
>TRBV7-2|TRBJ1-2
ASSLSGGDYGYT
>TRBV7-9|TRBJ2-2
ASRRLAGNTGELF
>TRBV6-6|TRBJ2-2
ASSYEITGAGELF
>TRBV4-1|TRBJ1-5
ASSQDGQFNQPQH
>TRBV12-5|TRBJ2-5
ASGAVSQETQY
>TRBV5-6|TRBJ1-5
ASSPRGVDQPQH
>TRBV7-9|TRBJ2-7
ASSQTAGDAGEQY
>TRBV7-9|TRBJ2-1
ASLPTFRGREPNEQF
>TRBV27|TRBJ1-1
ASSGQSNTEAF
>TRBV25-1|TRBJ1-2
ASRSQGNYGYT
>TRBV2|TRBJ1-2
ASSPGTGGLGYT
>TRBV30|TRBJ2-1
AWTRLAGLVGGDEQF
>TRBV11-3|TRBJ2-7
ASSSSGTANYEQY
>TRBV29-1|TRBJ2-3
SVEEVVRGSFTDTQY
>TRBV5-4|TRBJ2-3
ASSSGWSTDTQY
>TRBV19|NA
ASSIQGLAGGRNEQY
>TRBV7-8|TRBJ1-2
ASSLGPNYGYT
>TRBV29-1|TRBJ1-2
SVWAFNYGYT
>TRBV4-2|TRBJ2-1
ASSPGTGDYNEQF
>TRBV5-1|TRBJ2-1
ASSFQDNEQF
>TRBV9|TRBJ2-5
ASSAGTGGSTQY
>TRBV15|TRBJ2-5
ATTTGGGETQY
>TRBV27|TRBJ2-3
ASSPIGVGGTDTQY
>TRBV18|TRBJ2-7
ASSDLQGYEQY
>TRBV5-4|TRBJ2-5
ASSGWDSQETQY
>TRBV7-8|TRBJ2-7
ASGVTVSYEQY
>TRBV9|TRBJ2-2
ASSRGTGELF
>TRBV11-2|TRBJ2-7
ASSLETSVSYEQY
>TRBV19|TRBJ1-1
ASRRQGEGTEAF
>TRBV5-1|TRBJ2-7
ASSLQTGVFYEQY
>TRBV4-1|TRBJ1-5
ASSQGQGSGGQPQH
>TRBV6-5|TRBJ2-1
ASSYRLAGGDEQF
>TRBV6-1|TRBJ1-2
ASSEARGQLGYT